This TCR beta chain was sequenced during a study of blood T cell repertoires in COVID-19. Whole-study context: Acute and convalescent COVID-19 specimens originated in the United States, Italy and Spain. PBMCs, B-cell-depleted T cells, or T cells provided the cDNA or gDNA that made up the material.

Between the trimmed V and J ends, which lost 1 base and 4 bases, there was a span of 2 bases. The CDR3 has 11 residues. Germline values: CDR1 SNHLY, CDR2 FYNNEI. Patients at the Seattle site were enrolled during active infection and followed longitudinally. Original analysis: Nucleated cell number was recorded as an estimate derived from reference gene primer amplification. Here immunoSEQ multiplex PCR was the method, and the copy in TCRdb shows in-frame clones only, minus some. V and J calls plus clone size are reproduced from that table; the DNA served to infer D and trimming. The profile shows tens of thousands of clones, 89% of them singletons.

The receptor was derived from a man in his fifties or sixties with COVID-19, enrolled during active disease. Sequenced input: peripheral blood. The rearrangement joins TRBV2 to TRBJ2-7; D gene uncertain. For the CDR3, the DNA is TGTGCCAGCAGTGAAGTATACGAGCAGTACTTC. It is translated as CASSEVYEQYF. Filled out from reference TRBV2 and TRBJ2-7, the complete variable domain reads EPEVTQTPSHQVTQMGQEVILRCVPISNHLYFYWYRQILGQKVEFLVSFYNNEISEKSEIFDDQFSVERPDGSNFTLKIRSTKLEDSAMYFCASSEVYEQYFGPGTRLTVT.